One and the same sample provided the 17 T cell receptor beta chains below, sequenced in a study of T cell responses to AZD1222 COVID-19 vaccine. Sequencing used immunoSEQ multiplex PCR; TCRdb keeps in-frame clones, though not all of them. The table lists approximately 89,000 clones, 92% of them singletons. Here the sequenced sample was peripheral blood, taken on day 0 of AZD1222 vaccination. Receptor source: an adult in good health.

V and J are TRBV27 and TRBJ1-1, with D uncertain. V lost 5 bases to trimming and J lost 4 bases, with 14 bases between them. CDR3 length: 14 amino acids. Germline V gives CDR1 MNHEY, CDR2 SMNVEV (reference sequence). CDR3 nucleotides: TGTGCCAGCAGTGCGAGGACCGGCCTCACTGAAGCTTTCTTT. Translating it yields CASSARTGLTEAFF.

The chain combines TRBV7-3 with TRBJ1-6, with D possibly being TRBD1 (6 bases). Between the trimmed V and J ends, which lost 3 bases and 5 bases, there was a span of 8 bases. The CDR3 consists of 14 residues. Germline assignment: CDR1 SGHTA and CDR2 FQGTGA. CDR3 coding DNA: TGTGCCAGCAGCTTCGGACAGCATAATTCACCCCTCCACTTT. The encoded protein is CASSFGQHNSPLHF.

This chain connects TRBV6-1 to TRBJ1-5; no reliable D call. The CDR3 is 12 amino acids. Germline lookup yields CDR1 MNHNS and CDR2 SASEGT. V gave up 2 bases and J gave up 4 bases, with 3 bases separating them. CDR3 region: CASSETNQPQHF. In DNA form, the CDR3 reads TGTGCCAGCAGTGAAACGAATCAGCCCCAGCATTTT.

The sample holds one count of this clone. The chain joins TRBV19 to TRBJ1-5; D is perhaps TRBD1 (6 bases). Looked up from germline, CDR1 is LNHDA and CDR2 is SQIVND (reference sequence). Trimming stripped 9 bases from V and 5 bases from J, with 20 bases between. This CDR3 is 15 amino acids long. The CDR3 DNA reads as TGTGCCAGGACCGCGGGCGGGGGGCGCGATCAGCCCCAGCATTTT. The encoded protein is CARTAGGGRDQPQHF.

This clone was counted a single time. This chain links TRBV6-2 or TRBV6-3 with TRBJ1-2; D is undetermined. This CDR3 comprises 12 residues. Germline V gene sequence: CDR1 MNHEY, CDR2 SVGEGT. Trimming took off 2 bases at V and 5 bases at J, with 6 bases between the two ends. The CDR3 region is CASSYEVYGYTF. CDR3 nucleotides: TGTGCCAGCAGTTACGAGGTATATGGCTACACCTTC.

The J gene is TRBJ1-2, the V gene TRBV12-2. TRBV12-2 has pseudogene status. The CDR3 covers 14 residues. CDR3 sequence: CASRLGPRGYGYTF. CDR3 nucleotides: TGTGCAAGTCGCTTGGGACCAAGAGGCTATGGCTACACCTTC.

V and J are TRBV23-1 and TRBJ2-1; possible D gene TRBD1, 6 bases. TRBV23-1 is assigned to the ORF class and has an uncertain function. V dropped 7 bases and J dropped 4 bases, with 29 bases sitting between them. The CDR3 extends over 19 amino acids. CDR3 nucleotide sequence: TGCGCCAGCATCCTGAGACGGACAGAGCACACCGCGAATTACAATGAGCAGTTCTTC. Protein product: CASILRRTEHTANYNEQFF.

The chain joins TRBV19 to TRBJ2-7; the D is unclear. The V gene lost 11 bases and the J gene lost 3 bases, with 14 bases spanning the gap. CDR3 length equals 12 residues. Germline V gene sequence: CDR1 LNHDA, CDR2 SQIVND (reference sequence). The CDR3 bases are TGTGCCCCCCTGGCGGATTTCTACGAGCAGTACTTC. Translated: CAPLADFYEQYF.

The chain combines TRBV29-1 with TRBJ2-1, with 16 bases identical to TRBD2. CDR1 and CDR2 from the germline V gene are SQVTM and ANQGSEA. Germline trimming cut 6 bases from V and 8 bases from J; bases unmatched to any gene: 10. The CDR3 is made up of 16 amino acids. The CDR3 reads CSVAGTSGRAFDEQFF. The CDR3 DNA reads TGCAGCGTAGCCGGGACTAGCGGGAGGGCCTTTGATGAGCAGTTCTTC.

This clone was counted a single time. This chain joins TRBV6-5 and TRBJ1-2, with D maybe TRBD1 (5 bases). Germline CDR1 MNHEY, CDR2 SVGAGI. V dropped 6 bases and J dropped 8 bases, with 16 bases sitting between them. This CDR3 region has 13 residues. DNA of the CDR3: TGTGCCAGCAGACTCCAGGGAGGGAGCGGCTACACCTTC. Residues: CASRLQGGSGYTF.

The V and J genes are TRBV2 and TRBJ1-5; D call uncertain. Germline-derived CDR1 and CDR2 are SNHLY and FYNNEI. The V end was cut by 3 bases, the J end by 0 bases, with 9 bases between. There are 15 residues in the CDR3. CDR3 nucleotides: TGTGCCAGCAGTGACAGCATTTATAGCAATCAGCCCCAGCATTTT. Amino acids: CASSDSIYSNQPQHF. Filled out from reference TRBV2 and TRBJ1-5, the complete variable domain reads EPEVTQTPSHQVTQMGQEVILRCVPISNHLYFYWYRQILGQKVEFLVSFYNNEISEKSEIFDDQFSVERPDGSNFTLKIRSTKLEDSAMYFCASSDSIYSNQPQHFGDGTRLSIL.

The chain recombines TRBV28 with TRBJ2-7, with a tentative D call TRBD2 (5 bases). The germline V gene has CDR1 MDHEN and CDR2 SYDVKM. V gave up 2 bases and J gave up 12 bases, with 14 bases separating them. CDR3 size: 12 residues. The DNA for the CDR3 is TGTGCCAGCAGTTTAAGAGGGCTAGATCTGTACTTC. Translated, it gives CASSLRGLDLYF.

J is TRBJ1-1 and V is TRBV6-4, with D possibly being TRBD1 (5 bases). CDR3 length equals 13 residues. The germline V gene has CDR1 MRHNA and CDR2 SNTAGT. V lost 3 bases to trimming and J lost 4 bases, with 9 bases between them. The CDR3 loop reads CASSEKGFTEAFF. CDR3 sequence (DNA): TGTGCCAGCAGTGAAAAGGGGTTCACTGAAGCTTTCTTT.

V is TRBV2 and J is TRBJ2-7, with D possibly matching TRBD1 (6 bases). Germline V gives CDR1 SNHLY, CDR2 FYNNEI. The CDR3 extends over 13 amino acids. The V gene lost 4 bases and the J gene lost 4 bases, with 11 bases spanning the gap. CDR3 coding DNA: TGTGCCAGCAGTGGGGGGCGCGGGTACGAGCAGTACTTC. Translated, it gives CASSGGRGYEQYF.

The rearrangement uses TRBV5-1 and TRBJ2-6; D perhaps matches TRBD1 (5 bases). The CDR3 has 16 amino acids. V was clipped by 6 bases and J by 1 base, with 14 bases between them. The germline V gene has CDR1 SGHRS and CDR2 YFSETQ. The CDR3 sequence is CASNTNRRSGANVLTF. In DNA form, the CDR3 reads TGCGCCAGCAACACAAACAGGCGTTCTGGGGCCAACGTCCTGACTTTC.

In its sample, this clone was seen once. This chain connects TRBV18 to TRBJ2-2, with 7 bases lining up with TRBD2. The junction had 12 bases not matched to a gene; V was cut back by 2 bases and J by 9 bases. The CDR3 extends over 16 amino acids. Germline V CDR1 and CDR2: KGHSH, LQKENI. In DNA, the CDR3 is TGTGCCAGCTCACCAATCACTCTAGCGGCTGGTAGGGAGCTGTTTTTT. This sequence encodes CASSPITLAAGRELFF.

V and J are TRBV12-3 or TRBV12-4 and TRBJ1-1; maybe TRBD1 (5 bases). With 4 bases removed from V and 6 bases from J, the gap between germline ends came to 12 bases. The CDR3 has 13 amino acids. The CDR3 spells CASSYPKGSEAFF. The CDR3 DNA is TGTGCCAGCAGTTACCCCAAGGGGTCTGAAGCTTTCTTT.